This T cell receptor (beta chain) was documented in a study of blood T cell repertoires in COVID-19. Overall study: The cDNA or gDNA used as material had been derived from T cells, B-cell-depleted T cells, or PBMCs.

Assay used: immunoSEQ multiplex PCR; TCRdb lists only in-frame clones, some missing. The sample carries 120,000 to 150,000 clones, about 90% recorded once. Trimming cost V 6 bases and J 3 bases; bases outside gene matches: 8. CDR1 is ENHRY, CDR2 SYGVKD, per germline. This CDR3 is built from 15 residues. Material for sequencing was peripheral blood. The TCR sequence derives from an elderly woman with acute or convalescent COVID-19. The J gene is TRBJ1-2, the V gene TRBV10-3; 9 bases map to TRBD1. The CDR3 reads CAISPGQGIDYGYTF. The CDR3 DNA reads TGTGCCATCAGCCCGGGACAGGGCATTGACTATGGCTACACCTTC.